This T cell receptor (beta chain) was obtained from a study of TIL therapy for anti-PD-1-resistant metastatic lung cancer. Study observations and caveats: This highly selected cohort may not generalize to typical lung cancer patients. The baseline peripheral repertoire was partially replaced by infused TIL clonotypes that later decayed.

The immunoSEQ assay was v3. Libraries were sequenced to around 2 million read pairs (survey) or roughly 4.5-6 million (deep). Using immunoSEQ multiplex PCR, the repertoire was profiled, and TCRdb retains in-frame clones only, with some absent. The data show tens of thousands of clones, approximately 69% seen once. As to this clone: Antigen specificity is unknown.

CDR1 SGHRS and CDR2 YFSETQ come from the germline V gene. This CDR3 comprises 16 residues. With 4 bases clipped from V and 4 bases from J, the junction kept 5 bases outside the gene matches. Stated time point: pre-treatment sample, taken before nivolumab and TIL therapy. This clonotype was obtained from a person aged 25-85 years with non-small cell lung cancer. The rearrangement links TRBV5-1 to TRBJ2-7, with TRBD2 matching over 16 bases. The specimen comprised blood, sampled at baseline. CDR3 DNA: TGCGCCAGCAGCCCGGGGACTAGCGGGGGGGCTTACGAGCAGTACTTC. It specifies CASSPGTSGGAYEQYF.